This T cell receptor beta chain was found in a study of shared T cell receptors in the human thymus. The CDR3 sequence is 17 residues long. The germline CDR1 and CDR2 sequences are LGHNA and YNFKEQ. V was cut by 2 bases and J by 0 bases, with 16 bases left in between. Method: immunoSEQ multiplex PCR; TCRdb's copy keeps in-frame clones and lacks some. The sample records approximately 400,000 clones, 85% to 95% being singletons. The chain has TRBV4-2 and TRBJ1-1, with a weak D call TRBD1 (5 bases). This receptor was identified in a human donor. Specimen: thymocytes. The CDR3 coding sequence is TGTGCCAGCAGCCAAAGTGGCAGGGCCAGATTGAACACTGAAGCTTTCTTT. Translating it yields CASSQSGRARLNTEAFF.